The T cell receptor beta chain under discussion was sequenced for a study of blood T cell repertoires in COVID-19. At the level of the study: COVID-19 samples collected from the United States, Italy and Spain covered acute and convalescent phases. Sources were T cells, B-cell-depleted T cells, or PBMCs; the material itself was cDNA or gDNA.

A note on this clone: Compared with germline, one end of the junction differs, possibly owing to a read error.

Participants spanned ages roughly 18 to 95 years and resided in around 25 US areas. This CDR3 has 17 residues. Looked up from germline, CDR1 is MDHEN and CDR2 is SYDVKM. The data were produced by immunoSEQ multiplex PCR, yet TCRdb's version contains in-frame clones alone and is incomplete. This sample carries a few hundred thousand clones, around 85% of them seen once, and the ten largest clones take around 5.8%. This chain connects TRBV28 to TRBJ1-6; the match to TRBD1 covers 9 bases. The origin of this receptor is a woman aged 40 to 50 who had recovered from COVID-19. Sequenced material: PBMCs or T cells enriched from blood (not recorded which). The CDR3 here is CASSPGLKGQGNSPLHF. For the CDR3, the DNA is TGTGCCAGCAGTCCCGGCCTTAAGGGACAGGGCAATTCGCCCCTCCACTTT. Together with reference TRBV28 and TRBJ1-6, the CDR3 gives the full variable domain: DVKVTQSSRYLVKRTGEKVFLECVQDMDHENMFWYRQDPGLGLRLIYFSYDVKMKEKGDIPEGYSVSREKKERFSLILESASTNQTSMYLCASSPGLKGQGNSPLHFGNGTRLTVT.